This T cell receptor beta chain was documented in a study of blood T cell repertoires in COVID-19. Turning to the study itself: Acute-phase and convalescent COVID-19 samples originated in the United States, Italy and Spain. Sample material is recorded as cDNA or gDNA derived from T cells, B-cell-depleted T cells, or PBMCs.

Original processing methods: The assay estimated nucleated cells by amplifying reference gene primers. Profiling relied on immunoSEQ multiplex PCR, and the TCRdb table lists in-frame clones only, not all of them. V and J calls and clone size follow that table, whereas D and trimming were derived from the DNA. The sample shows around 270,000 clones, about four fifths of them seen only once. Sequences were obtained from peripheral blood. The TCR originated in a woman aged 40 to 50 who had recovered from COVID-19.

CDR3 region: CASSLDETSSYEQYF. CDR3 coding DNA: TGTGCCAGCAGCTTAGATGAAACTAGCTCCTACGAGCAGTACTTC. The chain is built from TRBV11-1 and TRBJ2-7; TRBD2 is a possible D gene (5 bases). Germline-derived CDR1 and CDR2 are SGHAT and FQDESV (reference sequence). CDR3 length: 15 amino acids. With 1 base removed from V and 0 bases from J, the gap between germline ends came to 10 bases.